This T cell receptor (beta chain) was sequenced for a study of shared clonotypes between healthy human individuals. As for the study in general: Plates per donor: three CD4 naive, three CD4 memory, two CD8 naive, one CD8 memory.

The CD4+ fraction was divided into a CD45RA+ naive subset and a CD45RA-negative memory subset. Comment on this clone: Its antigen is not identified.

General observations from the study: Lower generation probabilities were found for non-shared clonotypes than for those shared by all four donors.

Authors' analysis steps: Junction-only sequences without quality scores were provided by ImmunoSEQ, so filtering was different. Some clones are missing from TCRdb's copy, which holds only in-frame ones; the method was immunoSEQ multiplex PCR. That table gives V, J and clone size, and the DNA gave D and trimming. The sample shows over 1.5 million clones, around 98% of them seen only once. This TCR derives from a man aged 25-40 years in good health. Material: naive CD4+ T cells sorted from blood. As for subset: CD45RA+ positively selected.

CDR3 region: CASSVGRTGLYEQYF. The CDR3 nucleotides read TGTGCCAGCAGCGTAGGTCGGACAGGATTGTACGAGCAGTACTTC. The chain combines TRBV9 with TRBJ2-7; 7 bases agree with TRBD1. The CDR3 spans 15 residues. Germline loops: CDR1 SGDLS, CDR2 YYNGEE. The ends lost 0 bases at V and 4 bases at J; junction bases unmatched: 7.